This is a list of T cell receptor beta chains from one sample in a study of response to subunit inactivated influenza vaccine. TCRdb reprocessed the RT-PCR reads via MiXCR and lists one record per CDR3 protein. This sample carries roughly 290,000 distinct CDR3 sequences, around a fifth of them seen once, and the ten largest clones take roughly 10%. Sequenced here: PBMCs from blood, sampled less than 22 months after vaccination. These receptors were obtained from a man aged 45 to 75 who received an inactivated influenza vaccine. Each CDR3 is given with its conserved first and last residue. A D gene is named only where the DNA matches it firmly. Size tells how often a clone was seen (once, few, many) or the class of an expanded clone, and some rows leave it out.

d_gene: TRBD1; v_gene: TRBV6-5; abundance: -; j_gene: TRBJ2-1; CDR3nt: TGTGCCAGCAGTTTGAACAGGGGGCACAATGAGCAGTTCTTC; CDR3aa: CASSLNRGHNEQFF
d_gene: -; v_gene: TRBV4-3; abundance: -; j_gene: TRBJ2-1; CDR3nt: TGCGCCAGCAGCCAAGACGGCTACAATGAGCAGTTCTTC; CDR3aa: CASSQDGYNEQFF
d_gene: -; v_gene: TRBV2; abundance: -; j_gene: TRBJ2-1; CDR3nt: TGTGCCAGCAGTGAAGGGGTAAGGAATGAGCAGTTCTTC; CDR3aa: CASSEGVRNEQFF
d_gene: -; v_gene: TRBV14; abundance: -; j_gene: TRBJ2-1; CDR3nt: TGTGCCAGCAGCCAAGGAGGACAGTCCTACAATGAGCAGTTCTTC; CDR3aa: CASSQGGQSYNEQFF
d_gene: TRBD2; v_gene: TRBV4-2; abundance: few; j_gene: TRBJ2-1; CDR3nt: TGTGCCAGCAGTCGTGATGGGACTAGCGGGATTTACAATGAGCAGTTCTTC; CDR3aa: CASSRDGTSGIYNEQFF
d_gene: -; v_gene: TRBV3-1; abundance: many; j_gene: TRBJ1-3; CDR3nt: TGTGCCAGCAGCCGGACAGTAGTCGGAAACACCATATATTTT; CDR3aa: CASSRTVVGNTIYF
d_gene: -; v_gene: TRBV20-1; abundance: -; j_gene: TRBJ2-7; CDR3nt: TGCAGTGCAGACCCGGGGGGCGGCGGGGGCGAGCAGTACTTC; CDR3aa: CSADPGGGGGEQYF
d_gene: -; v_gene: TRBV28; abundance: few; j_gene: TRBJ2-2; CDR3nt: TGTGCCAGCAGCCTCATAACCGGGACGAGAAACACCGGGGAGCTGTTTTTT; CDR3aa: CASSLITGTRNTGELFF
d_gene: -; v_gene: TRBV6-2/TRBV6-3; abundance: few; j_gene: TRBJ2-7; CDR3nt: TGTGCCAGCAATCCGGACGGGGCCTACGAGCAGTACTTC; CDR3aa: CASNPDGAYEQYF
d_gene: -; v_gene: TRBV4-2; abundance: few; j_gene: TRBJ1-6; CDR3nt: TGTGCCAGCAGCCAAGATCGGCAGGCTGCGTATAATTCACCCCTCCACTTT; CDR3aa: CASSQDRQAAYNSPLHF
d_gene: -; v_gene: TRBV20-1; abundance: many; j_gene: TRBJ1-1; CDR3nt: TGCAGTGCTAGAGACCTCCGGGCGACTGAAGCTTTCTTT; CDR3aa: CSARDLRATEAFF
d_gene: -; v_gene: TRBV27; abundance: -; j_gene: TRBJ1-1; CDR3nt: TGTGCCAGCAGTTTCGTCCGGGGCACTGAAGCTTTCTTT; CDR3aa: CASSFVRGTEAFF
d_gene: -; v_gene: TRBV7-9; abundance: few; j_gene: TRBJ2-7; CDR3nt: TGTGCCAGCAGCTTATATCAGAAATACGAGCAGTACTTC; CDR3aa: CASSLYQKYEQYF
d_gene: -; v_gene: TRBV5-1; abundance: -; j_gene: TRBJ2-3; CDR3nt: TGCGCCAGCAGCTTGGTTGGGGCCACAGATACGCAGTATTTT; CDR3aa: CASSLVGATDTQYF
d_gene: -; v_gene: TRBV12-3/TRBV12-4; abundance: many; j_gene: TRBJ1-5; CDR3nt: TGTGCCAGCAGCCAAGGACAGATGGGTAGCAATCAGCCCCAGCATTTT; CDR3aa: CASSQGQMGSNQPQHF
d_gene: TRBD1; v_gene: TRBV2; abundance: -; j_gene: TRBJ2-1; CDR3nt: TGTGCCAGCAGTGAAACCCCTACAGGGGGAAAGGAAAATGAGCAGTTCTTC; CDR3aa: CASSETPTGGKENEQFF
d_gene: TRBD1; v_gene: TRBV6-2/TRBV6-3; abundance: -; j_gene: TRBJ1-1; CDR3nt: TGTGCCAGCAGTTCCAAGCGGACAGGGGGCGGTAAAGCTTTCTTT; CDR3aa: CASSSKRTGGGKAFF
d_gene: -; v_gene: TRBV7-9; abundance: few; j_gene: TRBJ2-1; CDR3nt: TGTGCCAGCAGCTTAGTGACCTTCAATGAGCAGTTCTTC; CDR3aa: CASSLVTFNEQFF
d_gene: TRBD2; v_gene: TRBV7-3; abundance: -; j_gene: TRBJ2-1; CDR3nt: TGTGCCAGCAGCATCGGGACTAGCGGGAGCGGCAATGAGCAGTTCTTC; CDR3aa: CASSIGTSGSGNEQFF
d_gene: -; v_gene: TRBV4-3; abundance: -; j_gene: TRBJ2-2; CDR3nt: TGCGCCAGCAGCCTAGCAGGGCGGTTCGCGAACACCGGGGAGCTGTTTTTT; CDR3aa: CASSLAGRFANTGELFF
d_gene: TRBD2; v_gene: TRBV5-1; abundance: -; j_gene: TRBJ2-5; CDR3nt: TGCGCCAGCAGCGCCGGACTAGCGGGAACCGAGACCCAGTACTTC; CDR3aa: CASSAGLAGTETQYF
d_gene: TRBD1; v_gene: TRBV20-1; abundance: -; j_gene: TRBJ2-7; CDR3nt: TGCAGTGCTAGGGGGGACAGGGCCTACGAGCAGTACTTC; CDR3aa: CSARGDRAYEQYF
d_gene: -; v_gene: TRBV7-9; abundance: -; j_gene: TRBJ2-2; CDR3nt: TGTGCCAGCAGCCTTGGACAGCGGAACACCGGGGAGCTGTTTTTT; CDR3aa: CASSLGQRNTGELFF